These T cell receptor beta chains were read from a single sample in a study of beta chain features in type 1 diabetes. Measured with immunoSEQ multiplex PCR; TCRdb has only the in-frame clones, and not every one. The sample has under 250,000 clones; around 14% are singletons. Specimen: naive CD4+ T cells from blood. The receptors derive from a young man with type 1 diabetes. CDR3s include the opening cysteine and the closing phenylalanine or tryptophan. A D gene is named only where the DNA matches it firmly. The size field is filled for only some rows; it gives once, few, many or a size class.

J: TRBJ2-5
size: few
V: TRBV4-2
D: .
DNA: TGTGCCAGCAGCCAAGACACGGCGGGGGAGACCCAGTACTTC
CDR3: CASSQDTAGETQYF

J: TRBJ2-7
size: .
V: TRBV4-1
D: TRBD1
DNA: TGCGCCAGCAGCCAAGCCCCGGGACAGGGGCAGAGCTCCTACGAGCAGTACTTC
CDR3: CASSQAPGQGQSSYEQYF

J: TRBJ1-6
size: few
V: TRBV18
D: .
DNA: TGTGCCAGCTCACCCCGGGACACGGATTCACCCCTCCACTTT
CDR3: CASSPRDTDSPLHF

J: TRBJ2-2
size: few
V: TRBV6-5
D: TRBD2
DNA: TGTGCCAGCAGTTACTCTCCTAGCGGGATCACCGGGGAGCTGTTTTTT
CDR3: CASSYSPSGITGELFF

J: TRBJ2-1
size: .
V: TRBV4-1
D: TRBD2
DNA: TGCGCCAGCAGCCATGGGACTAGCGGGAGGCATGATGAGCAGTTCTTC
CDR3: CASSHGTSGRHDEQFF

J: TRBJ2-7
size: few
V: TRBV6-6
D: TRBD1
DNA: TGTGCCAGCAGCCCCCGGGACAGATCTTCCTACGAGCAGTACTTC
CDR3: CASSPRDRSSYEQYF

J: TRBJ2-7
size: .
V: TRBV7-2
D: .
DNA: TGTGCCAGCAGCCCGGACACCGCCTACGAGCAGTACTTC
CDR3: CASSPDTAYEQYF

J: TRBJ2-7
size: few
V: TRBV5-1
D: TRBD2
DNA: TGCGCCAGCAGCTGGGGACTAGCGGGGAGGAGCTCCTACGAGCAGTACTTC
CDR3: CASSWGLAGRSSYEQYF

J: TRBJ1-2
size: .
V: TRBV7-8
D: .
DNA: TGTGCCAGCAGCTTAGACGGACGGACTTCTGGAGGCTACACCTTC
CDR3: CASSLDGRTSGGYTF

J: TRBJ2-3
size: few
V: TRBV19
D: .
DNA: TGTGCCAGTAGAAACCCGGGACTCACTAGCACAGATACGCAGTATTTT
CDR3: CASRNPGLTSTDTQYF